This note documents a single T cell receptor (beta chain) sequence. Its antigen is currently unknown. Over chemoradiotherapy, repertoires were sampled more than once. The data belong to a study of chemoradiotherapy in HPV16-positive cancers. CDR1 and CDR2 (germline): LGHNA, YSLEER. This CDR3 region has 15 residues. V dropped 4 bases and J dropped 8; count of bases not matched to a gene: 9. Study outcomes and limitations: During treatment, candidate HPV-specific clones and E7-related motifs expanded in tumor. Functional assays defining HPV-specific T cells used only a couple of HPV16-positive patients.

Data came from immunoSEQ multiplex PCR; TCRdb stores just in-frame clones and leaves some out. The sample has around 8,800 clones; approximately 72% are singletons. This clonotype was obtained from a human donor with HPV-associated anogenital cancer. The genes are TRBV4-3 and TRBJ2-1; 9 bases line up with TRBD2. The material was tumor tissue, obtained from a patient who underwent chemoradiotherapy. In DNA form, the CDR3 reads TGCGCCAGCAGCCCCCAGCGGGAGGCCAGGTATGAGCAGTTCTTC. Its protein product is CASSPQREARYEQFF.